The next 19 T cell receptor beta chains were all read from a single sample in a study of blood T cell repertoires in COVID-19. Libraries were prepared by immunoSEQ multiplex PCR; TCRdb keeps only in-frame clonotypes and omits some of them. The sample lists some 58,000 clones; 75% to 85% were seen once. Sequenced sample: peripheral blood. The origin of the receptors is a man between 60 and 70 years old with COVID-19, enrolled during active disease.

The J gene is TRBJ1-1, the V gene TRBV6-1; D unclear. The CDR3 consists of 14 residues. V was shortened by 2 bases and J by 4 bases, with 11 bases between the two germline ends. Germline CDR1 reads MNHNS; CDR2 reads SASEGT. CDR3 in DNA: TGTGCCAGCAGTGAAATCATGAGGGCCACTGAAGCTTTCTTT. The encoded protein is CASSEIMRATEAFF.

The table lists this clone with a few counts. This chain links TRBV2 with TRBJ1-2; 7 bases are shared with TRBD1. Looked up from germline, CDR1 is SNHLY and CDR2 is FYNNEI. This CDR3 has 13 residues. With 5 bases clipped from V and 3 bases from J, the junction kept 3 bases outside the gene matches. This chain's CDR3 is CASSRQGDYGYTF. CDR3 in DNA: TGTGCCAGCAGTAGACAGGGCGACTATGGCTACACCTTC.

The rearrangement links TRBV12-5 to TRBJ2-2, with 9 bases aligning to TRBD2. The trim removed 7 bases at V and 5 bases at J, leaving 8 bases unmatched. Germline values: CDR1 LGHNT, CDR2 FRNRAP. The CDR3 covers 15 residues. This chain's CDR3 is CASEEAGGWTGELFF. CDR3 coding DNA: TGTGCTAGTGAAGAGGCGGGAGGGTGGACCGGGGAGCTGTTTTTT.

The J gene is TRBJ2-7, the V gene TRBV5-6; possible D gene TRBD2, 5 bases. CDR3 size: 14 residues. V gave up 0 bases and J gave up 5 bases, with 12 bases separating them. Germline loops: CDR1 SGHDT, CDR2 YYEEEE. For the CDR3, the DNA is TGTGCCAGCAGCTTGGGACTATCTGGCAACGAGCAGTACTTC. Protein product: CASSLGLSGNEQYF.

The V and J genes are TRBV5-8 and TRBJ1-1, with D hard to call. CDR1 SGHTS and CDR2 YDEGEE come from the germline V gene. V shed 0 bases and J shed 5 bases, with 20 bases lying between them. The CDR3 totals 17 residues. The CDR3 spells CASSLAGESWDQTEAFF. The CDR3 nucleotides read TGTGCCAGCAGCTTGGCCGGGGAATCTTGGGATCAAACTGAAGCTTTCTTT.

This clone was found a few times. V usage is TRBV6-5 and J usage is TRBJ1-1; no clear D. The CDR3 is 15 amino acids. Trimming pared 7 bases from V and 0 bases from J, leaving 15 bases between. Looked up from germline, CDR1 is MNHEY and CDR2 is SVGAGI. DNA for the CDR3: TGTGCCAGCACGAGGATCGGCAGCCTGAACACTGAAGCTTTCTTT. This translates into CASTRIGSLNTEAFF.

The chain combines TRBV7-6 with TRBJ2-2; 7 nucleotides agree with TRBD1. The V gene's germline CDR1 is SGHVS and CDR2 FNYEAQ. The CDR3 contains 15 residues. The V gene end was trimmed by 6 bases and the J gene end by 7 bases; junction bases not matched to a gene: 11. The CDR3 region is CASRPGQERNGELFF. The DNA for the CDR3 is TGTGCCAGCAGGCCCGGACAGGAACGGAACGGGGAGCTGTTTTTT.

CDR3 DNA: TGCGCCAGCAGCGGTATTTCAGGGACAGGCTACAATGAGCAGTTCTTC. Translation gives CASSGISGTGYNEQFF. This rearrangement joins TRBV4-1 to TRBJ2-1, with TRBD1 matching over 8 bases. CDR1 is MGHRA and CDR2 is YSYEKL in the germline V gene. V trimming: 5 bases; J trimming: 3 bases; junction bases outside the gene matches: 9. There are 16 residues in the CDR3.

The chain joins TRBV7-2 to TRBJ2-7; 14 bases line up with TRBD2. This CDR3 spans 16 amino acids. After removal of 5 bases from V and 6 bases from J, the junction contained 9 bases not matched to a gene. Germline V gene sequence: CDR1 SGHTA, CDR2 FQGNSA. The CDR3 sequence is CASSPKGLAGATEQYF. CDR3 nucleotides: TGTGCCAGCAGCCCGAAGGGACTAGCGGGAGCCACCGAGCAGTACTTC.

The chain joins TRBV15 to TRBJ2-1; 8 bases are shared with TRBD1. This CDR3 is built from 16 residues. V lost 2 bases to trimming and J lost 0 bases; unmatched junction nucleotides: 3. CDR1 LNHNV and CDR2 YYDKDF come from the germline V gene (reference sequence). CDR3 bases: TGTGCCACCAGCAGACGGACAGGGAGCTCCTACAATGAGCAGTTCTTC. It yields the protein CATSRRTGSSYNEQFF.

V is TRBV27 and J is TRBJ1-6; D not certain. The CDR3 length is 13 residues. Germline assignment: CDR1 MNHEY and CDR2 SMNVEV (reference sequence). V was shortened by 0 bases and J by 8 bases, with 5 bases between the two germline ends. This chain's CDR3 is CASSLSFDSPLHF. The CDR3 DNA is TGTGCCAGCAGTTTATCGTTCGATTCACCCCTCCACTTT.

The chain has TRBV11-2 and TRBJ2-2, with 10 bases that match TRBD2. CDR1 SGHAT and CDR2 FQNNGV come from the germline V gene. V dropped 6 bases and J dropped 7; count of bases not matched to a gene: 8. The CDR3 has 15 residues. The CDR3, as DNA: TGTGCCAGCAGGGCCAGGAGACTAGCGGGCGGGGAGCTGTTTTTT. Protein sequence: CASRARRLAGGELFF.

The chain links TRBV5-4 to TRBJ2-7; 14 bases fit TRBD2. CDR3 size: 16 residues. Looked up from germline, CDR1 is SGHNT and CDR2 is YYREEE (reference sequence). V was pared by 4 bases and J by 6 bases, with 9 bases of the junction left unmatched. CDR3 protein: CASSPGTSGSRSEQYF. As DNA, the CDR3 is TGTGCCAGCAGCCCAGGGACTAGCGGGAGCCGGAGCGAGCAGTACTTC.

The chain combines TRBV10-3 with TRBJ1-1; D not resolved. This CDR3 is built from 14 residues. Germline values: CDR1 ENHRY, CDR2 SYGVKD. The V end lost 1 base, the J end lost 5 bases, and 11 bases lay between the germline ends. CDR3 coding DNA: TGTGCCATCAGTGAGTTTGGCGGGAGGACTGAAGCTTTCTTT. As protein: CAISEFGGRTEAFF.

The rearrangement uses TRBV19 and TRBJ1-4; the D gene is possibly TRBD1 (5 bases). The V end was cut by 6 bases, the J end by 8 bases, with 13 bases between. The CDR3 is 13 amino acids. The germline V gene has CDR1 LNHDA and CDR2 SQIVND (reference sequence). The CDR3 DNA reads TGTGCCAGTAGCCCTTCAGGGAGGGAAAAACTGTTTTTT. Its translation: CASSPSGREKLFF.

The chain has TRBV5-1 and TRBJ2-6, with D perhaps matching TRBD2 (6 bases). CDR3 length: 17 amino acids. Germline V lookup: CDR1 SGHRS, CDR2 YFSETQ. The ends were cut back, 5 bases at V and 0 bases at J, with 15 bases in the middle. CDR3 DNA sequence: TGCGCCAGCAGTATCGGGGGTCAAAGCTCTGGGGCCAACGTCCTGACTTTC. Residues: CASSIGGQSSGANVLTF.

The CDR3 loop is CASSDQDFGYTF. CDR3 DNA: TGTGCCAGCAGTGACCAGGACTTTGGCTACACCTTC. This rearrangement joins TRBV6-1 to TRBJ1-2; D is ambiguous. The germline V and J ends were trimmed by 3 bases and 7 bases, with 9 bases remaining between them. In germline, CDR1 is MNHNS, CDR2 SASEGT. This CDR3 region has 12 residues.

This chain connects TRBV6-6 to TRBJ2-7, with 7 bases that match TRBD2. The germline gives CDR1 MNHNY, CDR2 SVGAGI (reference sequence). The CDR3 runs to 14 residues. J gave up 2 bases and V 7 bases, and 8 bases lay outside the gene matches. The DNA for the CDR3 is TGTGCCAGCACCACGGGGGGACGGACCTACGAGCAGTACTTC. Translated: CASTTGGRTYEQYF.

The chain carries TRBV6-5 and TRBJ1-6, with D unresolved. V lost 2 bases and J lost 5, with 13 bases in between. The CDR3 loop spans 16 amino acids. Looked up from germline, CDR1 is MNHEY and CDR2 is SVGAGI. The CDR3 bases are TGTGCCAGCAGTTACGGGCAGTTCTCAAATAATTCACCCCTCCACTTT. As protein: CASSYGQFSNNSPLHF.